One and the same sample provided the 19 T cell receptor beta chains below, sequenced in a study of T cells after posttransplantation cyclophosphamide. Assay: immunoSEQ multiplex PCR; the TCRdb copy retains only in-frame clones and omits some. The sample yields about 14,000 clones, without any singletons. Cyclophosphamide on days +3 and +4 followed busulfan-fludarabine conditioning and a marrow graft. The input for sequencing was PBMCs, taken 950 to 1,200 days after allogeneic stem cell transplant with posttransplant cyclophosphamide. These receptors were taken from a female patient aged 35-55 years who received an allogeneic stem cell transplant from a related donor, was CMV-positive, and had no GVHD. Some T cells may be graft donor cells.

This clone was found many times. This chain joins TRBV14 and TRBJ2-3; 7 nucleotides match TRBD2. CDR3 length: 16 residues. The V gene end was trimmed by 3 bases and the J gene end by 2 bases; junction bases not matched to a gene: 8. CDR1 is SGHDN and CDR2 is FVKESK in the germline V gene. The CDR3 here is CASSHLSGETTDTQYF. In DNA form, the CDR3 reads TGTGCCAGCAGCCATTTGAGCGGGGAAACCACAGATACGCAGTATTTT. The variable domain in full, completed from reference TRBV14 and TRBJ2-3, reads EAGVTQFPSHSVIEKGQTVTLRCDPISGHDNLYWYRRVMGKEIKFLLHFVKESKQDESGMPNNRFLAERTGGTYSTLKVQPAELEDSGVYFCASSHLSGETTDTQYFGPGTRLTVL.

This chain connects TRBV6-1 to TRBJ2-7; the match to TRBD2 covers 8 bases. This CDR3 region has 15 residues. V dropped 5 bases and J dropped 2; count of bases not matched to a gene: 8. Looked up from germline, CDR1 is MNHNS and CDR2 is SASEGT. The CDR3 region is CASSPQAGGTYEQYF. The DNA of the CDR3 is TGTGCCAGCAGTCCCCAGGCGGGGGGAACCTACGAGCAGTACTTC.

The genes are TRBV2 and TRBJ2-2; 8 bases match TRBD1. From germline, CDR1 is SNHLY and CDR2 FYNNEI. Trimming at V came to 1 base and at J to 6 bases, leaving 7 bases not matched to a gene. The CDR3 consists of 16 residues. The CDR3 sequence: CASSEVGQGDSGELFF. DNA of the CDR3: TGTGCCAGCAGTGAAGTAGGACAGGGAGATTCCGGGGAGCTGTTTTTT. Full variable domain (rest looked up from reference TRBV2 and TRBJ2-2): EPEVTQTPSHQVTQMGQEVILRCVPISNHLYFYWYRQILGQKVEFLVSFYNNEISEKSEIFDDQFSVERPDGSNFTLKIRSTKLEDSAMYFCASSEVGQGDSGELFFGEGSRLTVL.

The chain recombines TRBV7-9 with TRBJ1-1; weak D call: TRBD1 (6 bases). The ends were cut back, 5 bases at V and 4 bases at J, with 17 bases in the middle. Per the germline V gene, CDR1 is SEHNR and CDR2 is FQNEAQ (reference sequence). The CDR3 spans 15 residues. CDR3: CASSLNTGLGTEAFF. CDR3 sequence (DNA): TGTGCCAGCAGCCTCAATACAGGGTTGGGCACTGAAGCTTTCTTT.

This clone appeared many times. The chain carries TRBV5-1 and TRBJ2-7, with D tentatively TRBD1 (6 bases). This CDR3 has 13 amino acids. Trimming cost V 4 bases and J 6 bases, with 14 bases left between them. Germline V gives CDR1 SGHRS, CDR2 YFSETQ. The CDR3 region is CASSGQQGSEQYF. DNA of the CDR3: TGCGCCAGCAGCGGACAACAGGGCAGCGAGCAGTACTTC.

The chain combines TRBV19 with TRBJ2-7, with D tentatively TRBD1 (5 bases). The V gene lost 5 bases and the J gene lost 3 bases, with 17 bases spanning the gap. The CDR3 sequence is 15 residues long. From germline, CDR1 is LNHDA and CDR2 SQIVND (reference sequence). The chain's CDR3 is CASSPQGLASYEQYF. The CDR3 DNA is TGTGCCAGTAGTCCCCAGGGATTAGCAAGCTACGAGCAGTACTTC.

This clone was picked up many times. The V gene is TRBV7-9, the J gene TRBJ1-3; D gene unclear. The CDR3 runs to 14 residues. In germline, CDR1 is SEHNR, CDR2 FQNEAQ (reference sequence). Trimming cost V 3 bases and J 0 bases, with 6 bases left between them. CDR3 sequence reads: CASSFGDSGNTIYF. CDR3 DNA sequence: TGTGCCAGCAGCTTCGGGGACTCTGGAAACACCATATATTTT.

At least ten counts were recorded for this clone. The chain couples TRBV15 to TRBJ2-3, with TRBD1 matching over 9 bases. Germline V gene lookup returns CDR1 LNHNV and CDR2 YYDKDF (reference sequence). Losses at the gene ends were 1 base for V and 2 bases for J; bases not matched to a gene: 4. The CDR3 length is 16 residues. This CDR3 reads CATSRGGQGYTDTQYF. The CDR3 DNA follows: TGTGCCACCAGCAGAGGTGGACAGGGGTACACAGATACGCAGTATTTT.

This clone has at least ten counts. The genes are TRBV28 and TRBJ1-6, with D perhaps TRBD1 (5 bases). Germline V gene sequence: CDR1 MDHEN, CDR2 SYDVKM. The CDR3 runs 18 residues. The V end lost 3 bases, the J end lost 0 bases, and 15 bases lay between the germline ends. Here the CDR3 DNA reads TGTGCCAGCAGTTTCGGGGGACTTAACAGCTCCTATAATTCACCCCTCCACTTT. Protein product: CASSFGGLNSSYNSPLHF. Variable domain in full (rest from reference TRBV28 and TRBJ1-6): DVKVTQSSRYLVKRTGEKVFLECVQDMDHENMFWYRQDPGLGLRLIYFSYDVKMKEKGDIPEGYSVSREKKERFSLILESASTNQTSMYLCASSFGGLNSSYNSPLHFGNGTRLTVT.

Remarks on this clone: At the DNA level, this CDR3 is encoded by other sequences in the same sample as well. The rearrangement links TRBV9 to TRBJ2-7; 7 bases agree with TRBD1. The length of the CDR3 is 15 residues. Germline assignment: CDR1 SGDLS and CDR2 YYNGEE. Trimming at V came to 8 bases and at J to 4 bases, leaving 15 bases not matched to a gene. CDR3 loop: CASCFKQGTAYEQYF. The CDR3 DNA reads as TGTGCCAGTTGTTTCAAACAGGGGACGGCATACGAGCAGTACTTC.

This clone has ten or more counts. The V and J genes are TRBV2 and TRBJ2-2; no reliable D call. CDR1 is SNHLY and CDR2 is FYNNEI in the germline V gene. V lost 6 bases and J 6 bases, leaving 29 bases between the germline ends. The CDR3 loop spans 19 amino acids. In DNA form, the CDR3 reads TGTGCCAGCAGCCCACAGTTTAGTTCCGTAATATTACTCCCCGGGGAGCTGTTTTTT. Translated: CASSPQFSSVILLPGELFF.

This clone was observed many times. V and J are TRBV5-4 and TRBJ1-1, with TRBD1 identical over 10 bases. CDR3 length equals 15 residues. J was trimmed by 4 bases and V by 3 bases; bases with no gene match: 6. Germline V lookup: CDR1 SGHNT, CDR2 YYREEE (reference sequence). The CDR3 reads CASSWGQGYGTEAFF. The CDR3 DNA follows: TGTGCCAGCAGCTGGGGACAGGGGTATGGCACTGAAGCTTTCTTT.

This clone has only a few counts. The J gene is TRBJ1-1, the V gene TRBV4-1; D ambiguous. The germline CDR1 and CDR2 sequences are MGHRA and YSYEKL. CDR3 length equals 13 residues. The V end was cut by 4 bases, the J end by 1 base, with 7 bases between. The CDR3 loop reads CASSPTANTEAFF. The CDR3 bases are TGCGCCAGCAGCCCTACAGCGAACACTGAAGCTTTCTTT.

This clone was observed many times. The chain recombines TRBV6-1 with TRBJ2-7, with 9 bases that match TRBD1. The CDR3 runs to 14 residues. Trimming took 6 bases from V and 5 from J; bases not matched to a gene: 8. Germline V gives CDR1 MNHNS, CDR2 SASEGT. The CDR3 sequence is CASSLGTGRDEQYF. CDR3 nucleotide sequence: TGTGCCAGCAGCTTAGGGACAGGGCGGGACGAGCAGTACTTC.

In this sample, this clone turned up many times. J is TRBJ2-7 and V is TRBV7-9, with 8 bases lining up with TRBD2. The CDR3 contains 14 residues. V trimming: 5 bases; J trimming: 4 bases; junction bases outside the gene matches: 7. In germline, CDR1 is SEHNR, CDR2 FQNEAQ (reference sequence). The CDR3 DNA sequence: TGTGCCAGCAGCCCGGACGGGGGGGTTTACGAGCAGTACTTC. Protein: CASSPDGGVYEQYF.

The table lists this clone with a few counts. The chain joins TRBV2 to TRBJ2-7; D may be TRBD2 (6 bases). Germline CDR1 SNHLY, CDR2 FYNNEI. CDR3 length: 15 amino acids. V was shortened by 4 bases and J by 4 bases, with 17 bases between the two germline ends. The CDR3 DNA reads TGTGCCAGCAGTGGACGGGGCGGGGACCCTTACGAGCAGTACTTC. As protein: CASSGRGGDPYEQYF.

The chain is built from TRBV2 and TRBJ2-5; 9 nucleotides line up with TRBD1. Matching the DNA end better, TRBJ2-7 makes the J call doubtful. Germline assignment: CDR1 SNHLY and CDR2 FYNNEI. The CDR3 length is 13 residues. The DNA of the CDR3 is TGTGCCAGCACCGGAGGGACAGGGCGCGAGCAGTACTTC. Residues: CASTGGTGREQYF.

There are a few counts of this clone. At one of its ends the junction is not consistent with the germline gene, which may arise from a read error. The chain couples TRBV4-3 to TRBJ2-7, with D possibly matching TRBD2 (6 bases). This CDR3 has 13 residues. Germline CDR1 and CDR2: LGHNA and YSLEER. The CDR3 nucleotides read TGCGCCAGCAGCCAAGATGGAGGGGAACACGCGGCCTTC. Its translation: CASSQDGGEHAAF.

This clone occurred many times. The chain has TRBV6-5 and TRBJ1-2; TRBD1 agrees at 12 bases. Looked up from germline, CDR1 is MNHEY and CDR2 is SVGAGI. The ends lost 0 bases at V and 6 bases at J; junction bases unmatched: 5. The CDR3 has 16 residues. CDR3 sequence (DNA): TGTGCCAGCAGTTACTCGGGGGGACAGGGGGCCCATGGCTACACCTTC. Protein product: CASSYSGGQGAHGYTF.